This T cell receptor beta chain originates from a study of T cells after yellow fever vaccination. Study conclusions and caveats: It was a small share of clonotypes that appeared in both CD4 and CD8 compartments. Reappearance after the booster was observed for most primary-vaccination clones (96% CD4, roughly 90% CD8).

The study made its TCR cDNA through 5'RACE template switching. That step introduced a universal primer site along with UMIs. MiXCR, run by TCRdb on the 5' RACE reads, gives a single entry per CDR3 protein. The sample contains more than 95,000 distinct CDR3 sequences, roughly 6.7% of which appear only once. This clonotype was recorded many times. Its antigen remains unknown. Trimming stripped 4 bases from V and 0 bases from J, with 10 bases between. CDR1 and CDR2 (germline): SGHRS, YFSETQ. The CDR3 is 15 amino acids. The chain carries TRBV5-1 and TRBJ2-2, with D unresolved. This material consisted of CD4+ T cells sorted from PBMCs, taken more than 8 days after the first yellow fever vaccination. The TCR was taken from a man between 18 and 29 years old who received the YFV17D yellow fever vaccine. CDR3 region: CASSRTRANTGELFF. CDR3 DNA: TGCGCCAGCAGCCGTACACGGGCGAACACCGGGGAGCTGTTTTTT. Complete variable domain (other parts from reference TRBV5-1 and TRBJ2-2): KAGVTQTPRYLIKTRGQQVTLSCSPISGHRSVSWYQQTPGQGLQFLFEYFSETQRNKGNFPGRFSGRQFSNSRSEMNVSTLELGDSALYLCASSRTRANTGELFFGEGSRLTVL.